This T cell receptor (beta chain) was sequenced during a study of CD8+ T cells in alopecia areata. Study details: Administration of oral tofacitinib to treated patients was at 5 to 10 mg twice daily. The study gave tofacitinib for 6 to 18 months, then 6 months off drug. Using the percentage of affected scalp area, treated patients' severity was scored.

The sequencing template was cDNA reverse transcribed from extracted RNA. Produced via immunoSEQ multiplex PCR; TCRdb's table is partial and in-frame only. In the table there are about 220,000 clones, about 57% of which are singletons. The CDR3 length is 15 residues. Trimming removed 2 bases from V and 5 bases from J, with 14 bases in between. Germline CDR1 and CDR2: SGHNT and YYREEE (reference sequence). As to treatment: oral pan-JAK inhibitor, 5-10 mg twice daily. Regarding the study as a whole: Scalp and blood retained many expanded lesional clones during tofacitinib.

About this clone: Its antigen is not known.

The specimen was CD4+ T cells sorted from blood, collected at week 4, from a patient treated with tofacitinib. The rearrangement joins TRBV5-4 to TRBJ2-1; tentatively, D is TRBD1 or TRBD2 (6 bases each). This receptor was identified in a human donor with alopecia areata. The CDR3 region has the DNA TGTGCCAGCAGCTTAGGGGGGCGGAACGACAATGAGCAGTTCTTC. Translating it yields CASSLGGRNDNEQFF.